The 15 T cell receptor beta chains below come from one sample, sequenced in a study of blood T cell repertoires in COVID-19. Produced via immunoSEQ multiplex PCR; TCRdb's table is partial and in-frame only. The table has tens of thousands of clones, approximately 78% seen once. Sequenced sample: peripheral blood. Receptors were obtained from a woman aged 55 to 70 with acute or convalescent COVID-19.

This chain connects TRBV29-1 to TRBJ2-7; D possibly corresponds to TRBD1 (5 bases). Between the trimmed V and J ends, which lost 1 base and 5 bases, there was a span of 12 bases. CDR3 size: 13 residues. Germline V CDR1 and CDR2: SQVTM, ANQGSEA. CDR3 residues: CSVEVSRGDEQYF. In DNA form, the CDR3 reads TGCAGCGTTGAAGTTTCTAGGGGCGACGAGCAGTACTTC.

This chain joins TRBV9 and TRBJ2-3; possibly TRBD2 for D (5 bases). This CDR3 has 13 amino acids. Germline V gives CDR1 SGDLS, CDR2 YYNGEE. V was trimmed by 0 bases and J by 8 bases, leaving 10 bases between them. CDR3 DNA sequence: TGTGCCAGCAGCGTAGCGGTGGCGGGTACGCAGTATTTT. Translated, it gives CASSVAVAGTQYF.

The chain has TRBV29-1 and TRBJ2-1, with 11 bases matching TRBD1. V trimming: 2 bases; J trimming: 2 bases; junction bases outside the gene matches: 5. The length of the CDR3 is 16 residues. The germline CDR1 and CDR2 sequences are SQVTM and ANQGSEA. The CDR3 reads CSVEKGQGVAYNEQFF. CDR3 nucleotides: TGCAGCGTTGAAAAGGGACAGGGGGTCGCCTACAATGAGCAGTTCTTC.

The rearrangement joins TRBV4-2 to TRBJ2-3; 10 nucleotides align to TRBD2. In germline, CDR1 is LGHNA, CDR2 YNFKEQ. This CDR3 is 17 amino acids long. The V segment lost 0 bases and the J segment 0 bases; nucleotides outside the gene matches: 3. In nucleotides, the CDR3 is TGTGCCAGCAGCCAAGATTCTAGCGGGAGCAGCACAGATACGCAGTATTTT. It yields the protein CASSQDSSGSSTDTQYF.

This chain connects TRBV6-2 or TRBV6-3 to TRBJ1-1; 9 nucleotides agree with TRBD1. The V segment lost 5 bases and the J segment 4 bases; nucleotides outside the gene matches: 14. The germline gives CDR1 MNHEY, CDR2 SVGEGT. This CDR3 has 17 residues. This CDR3 is CASSPIMGTGRGTEAFF. CDR3 coding DNA: TGTGCCAGCAGTCCCATAATGGGGACAGGGCGAGGCACTGAAGCTTTCTTT.

This clone has only one observation. The genes are TRBV11-2 and TRBJ1-2; D might be TRBD1 (5 bases). Trimming shortened V by 0 bases and J by 4 bases, and 12 bases separated the two germline ends. CDR3 length equals 15 residues. Germline V gene lookup returns CDR1 SGHAT and CDR2 FQNNGV. The CDR3 here is CASSLEMTAFYGYTF. The DNA of the CDR3 is TGTGCCAGCAGCTTAGAAATGACAGCCTTCTATGGCTACACCTTC.

The J gene is TRBJ2-2, the V gene TRBV7-3; D uncertain. V dropped 2 bases and J dropped 5 bases, with 9 bases sitting between them. The CDR3 is 14 amino acids. Germline V gene lookup returns CDR1 SGHTA and CDR2 FQGTGA. The CDR3 DNA is TGTGCCAGCAGCTTATTGGTGCAGACCGGGGAGCTGTTTTTT. Its translation is CASSLLVQTGELFF.

A few counts support this clone. The chain links TRBV6-5 to TRBJ1-2, with 7 bases matching TRBD1. In germline, CDR1 is MNHEY, CDR2 SVGAGI. With V trimmed by 9 bases and J by 9 bases, 13 bases remained unmatched. The CDR3 runs 13 residues. This chain's CDR3 is CASIGGTAESYTF. The DNA of the CDR3 is TGTGCCAGTATCGGAGGGACAGCCGAGAGCTACACCTTC.

The genes are TRBV24-1 and TRBJ1-1; D may be TRBD1 (6 bases). The germline V and J ends were trimmed by 9 bases and 0 bases, with 13 bases remaining between them. The CDR3 length is 14 residues. From germline, CDR1 is KGHDR and CDR2 SFDVKD. DNA of the CDR3: TGTGCCACCCGAGACAGGCATATGAACACTGAAGCTTTCTTT. This gives the protein CATRDRHMNTEAFF.

This clone was seen more than once but under ten times. The V gene is TRBV5-1, the J gene TRBJ2-7; D may be TRBD2 (6 bases). The CDR3 has 16 amino acids. V was trimmed by 4 bases and J by 2 bases, leaving 19 bases between them. In germline, CDR1 is SGHRS, CDR2 YFSETQ. As DNA, the CDR3 is TGCGCCAGCAGCCGCAGTGGGGGACTGAAGACCTACGAGCAGTACTTC. It codes for CASSRSGGLKTYEQYF.

The V gene is TRBV15, the J gene TRBJ1-2; no reliable D call. The CDR3 runs to 15 residues. Germline lookup yields CDR1 LNHNV and CDR2 YYDKDF (reference sequence). V lost 0 bases and J lost 3, with 11 bases in between. CDR3 DNA: TGTGCCACCAGCAGAGAGGCGGGGTCGGACTATGGCTACACCTTC. This codes for CATSREAGSDYGYTF.

The CDR3 DNA reads as TGTGCCAGCTCACCACACCCAACAGGGAACACTGAAGCTTTCTTT. It is translated as CASSPHPTGNTEAFF. This chain joins TRBV18 and TRBJ1-1; possibly TRBD1 for D (5 bases). Trimming removed 1 base from V and 1 base from J, with 10 bases in between. This CDR3 has 15 amino acids. Germline CDR1 is KGHSH and CDR2 is LQKENI.

V and J are TRBV18 and TRBJ1-2; 8 bases fit TRBD1. V shed 2 bases and J 2 bases; nucleotides not matched to a gene: 7. The V gene's germline CDR1 is KGHSH and CDR2 LQKENI. The CDR3 covers 16 residues. This CDR3 reads CASSPGAGGANYGYTF. In DNA form, the CDR3 reads TGTGCCAGCTCACCAGGGGCAGGGGGCGCGAACTATGGCTACACCTTC.

The chain employs TRBV4-2 and TRBJ2-1; 8 bases align to TRBD2. CDR1 LGHNA and CDR2 YNFKEQ come from the germline V gene. This CDR3 spans 17 amino acids. The V segment lost 1 base and the J segment 5 bases; nucleotides outside the gene matches: 10. CDR3 coding DNA: TGTGCCAGCAGCCAAGGGGGAGCGGGGGAAATCGACAATGAGCAGTTCTTC. It encodes CASSQGGAGEIDNEQFF.

This clone was detected only a few times. The chain employs TRBV7-8 and TRBJ1-2, with 9 bases aligning to TRBD1. The germline V gene encodes CDR1 SGHVS and CDR2 FQNEAQ. The CDR3 runs 14 residues. Trimming took 8 bases from V and 6 from J; bases not matched to a gene: 10. CDR3: CASLGDRVSNGYTF. The CDR3 nucleotides are TGTGCCAGCCTGGGGGACAGGGTATCGAATGGCTACACCTTC.